This paragraph reports one T cell receptor (beta chain). This record belongs to a study of T cell changes during pregnancy in multiple sclerosis. The data were produced by immunoSEQ multiplex PCR, yet TCRdb's version contains in-frame clones alone and is incomplete. The table includes tens of thousands of clones, around 90% detected once. The input for sequencing was CD4+ T cells from peripheral blood mononuclear cells, taken in the third trimester of pregnancy. The sequence was obtained from a female donor with multiple sclerosis, enrolled in a pregnancy study.

The CDR3 sequence: CASSSGIGGAQETQYF. DNA for the CDR3: TGTGCCAGCAGTTCCGGTATCGGGGGGGCCCAAGAGACCCAGTACTTC. This chain connects TRBV11-2 to TRBJ2-5; 8 nucleotides match TRBD2. Germline V gene data show CDR1 as SGHAT and CDR2 as FQNNGV. J lost 1 base, V lost 6 bases, and 10 bases had no gene match. The CDR3 runs 16 residues.